This TCR beta chain was sequenced during a study of cytomegalovirus exposure and HLA in healthy donors. Study findings and constraints: There were some V segments, including TRBV6-2 and TRBV6-3, excluded as indistinguishable. In a later analysis, HLA-C alleles had the fewest associated TCRs, DRB1 alleles the most.

The CDR3 covers 15 residues. Germline CDR1 is SGHTS and CDR2 is YDEGEE. V lost 2 bases, J lost 3 bases, and 11 bases lay in between. PCR involved 60 Vbeta and 13 Jbeta primers. Here immunoSEQ multiplex PCR was the method, and the copy in TCRdb shows in-frame clones only, minus some. The listing contains about 140,000 clones. Regarding this clone: Its antigen is unknown.

The sequenced sample was PBMCs. This chain links TRBV5-8 with TRBJ2-2; no clear D gene. The receptor was isolated from a man aged 40-49 years in good health and CMV-seronegative. The CDR3 sequence: CASSLLGRYTGELFF. As DNA, the CDR3 is TGTGCCAGCAGCTTATTGGGCAGATACACCGGGGAGCTGTTTTTT.